This TCR beta chain was captured by sequencing in a study of Ad26.COV2.S vaccination and SARS-CoV-2 variants. Study-level results: Recipients of vaccine and of placebo showed similar breadth of their non-spike TCR repertoires. The analyses of TCR breadth and depth may have understated the size of total T cell responses.

In regard to this clone: Its antigen is as yet unknown.

The treatment is: around 19 received Ad26.COV2.S at low or high dose, single or two shots; roughly five received placebo; per-sample allocation not given. Day 63 after the first injection of vaccine or placebo was the sampling time. Sequencing was performed with immunoSEQ multiplex PCR; in TCRdb, only in-frame clones are kept and a portion is missing. The repertoire has hundreds of thousands of clones, approximately 89% of them found once; the top ten carry approximately 2.5%. With V trimmed by 0 bases and J by 15 bases, 8 bases remained unmatched. Germline assignment: CDR1 LGHNA and CDR2 YSLEER. This CDR3 is 14 amino acids long.

The material was peripheral blood, obtained in a trial of Ad26.COV2.S vaccine versus placebo. This clonotype originated in a person between 18 and 65 years old who received the Ad26.COV2.S COVID-19 vaccine or a placebo. V gene TRBV4-3 combines with J gene TRBJ2-1; 10 bases match TRBD2. The CDR3 sequence is CASSQENSGRATFF. The CDR3, as DNA: TGCGCCAGCAGCCAAGAAAACAGCGGGAGGGCAACGTTCTTC.